This T cell receptor (beta chain) was recovered during a study of regulatory T cells in long-lasting Graves disease. The CDR3 spans 15 residues. From germline, CDR1 is PRHDT and CDR2 FYEKMQ (reference sequence). Stated time point: newly diagnosed GD, antithyroid drugs for less than 3 months. Extracted PBMC RNA gave rise to the TCR library. The authors drew patients from an endocrinology department in Xi'an, China. Investigators prepared the TCR beta libraries by applying iRepertoire HTBI primers and Arm-PCR of CDR3 regions. A single record per CDR3 protein comes from TCRdb applying MiXCR to the multiplex PCR reads. The sample holds around 240,000 distinct CDR3 sequences, roughly 18% seen once. About this clonotype itself: Its antigen is unidentified. A read error is possible here, since a much larger clone lies one base away.

Whole-study results and caveats: Whereas new patients shared 800 to 1,000 public clonotypes, persistent patients shared more, at about 2,700.

The same data also contributed to another study, on T cells in Graves' hyperthyroidism and ophthalmopathy. Turning to that study: First-round RT-PCR targeting the TCR CDR3 was performed with the HTBI primer set.

The rearrangement links TRBV13 to TRBJ2-5; TRBD1 matches 8 bases. Source: peripheral blood mononuclear cells (PBMCs), taken at new diagnosis, from a patient treated with antithyroid drugs. The receptor was isolated from a woman aged 25 to 39 with Graves disease. The CDR3 DNA follows: TGTGCCAGCAGCCCTCGGACAGGGTCCCAAGGGACCCAGTACTTC. It is translated as CASSPRTGSQGTQYF.